The source of this T cell receptor beta chain is a study of molecular identifiers for immune sequencing clone quantification. Germline CDR1 is SEHNR and CDR2 is FQNEAQ (reference sequence). The CDR3 has 13 amino acids. The V and J ends lost 1 base and 7 bases respectively, with 11 bases between them. This clonotype came up many times. Each CDR3 protein is one row after TCRdb ran MiXCR on the PCR reads. The sample includes about 320,000 distinct CDR3 sequences, roughly a quarter seen only once; the top ten take around 0.7%. The rearrangement uses TRBV7-9 and TRBJ2-7; D uncertain. The source material was naive CD8+ T cells from blood, with Jurkat cell RNA spiked in. Subset denoted: FACS-sorted CD8+CD4-CCR7+CD45RA+ naive T cells. The TCR originated in a human donor in good health. Some libraries in this study had Jurkat cell RNA spiked in. CDR3 region: CASSLDPGMEQYF. The CDR3 nucleotides read TGTGCCAGCAGCTTAGATCCGGGTATGGAGCAGTACTTC.